These T cell receptor beta chains were read from a single sample in a study of human T cells and chemical hapten exposure. TCRdb redid the calling of the RACE reads with MiXCR, one entry per CDR3 protein. The repertoire consists of about 120,000 distinct CDR3 sequences, with roughly 14% occurring once and the leading ten covering 2.5% to 3.5%. This specimen consisted of whole blood, obtained in connection with sensitization to the hapten diphenylcyclopropenone (DPC). The receptors come from a woman under 30 with alopecia areata. Some clones in this sample may be carry-over from other donors' samples. Both conserved end residues are part of each CDR3. D genes are given only for firm matches. Size values are once, few and many counts, or a class for expanded clones, and some rows have none.

D: .
J: TRBJ1-4
size: many
V: TRBV18
CDR3: CASSPNRNEKLFF
DNA: TGTGCCAGCTCACCAAACCGGAATGAAAAACTGTTTTTT

D: TRBD2
J: TRBJ2-3
size: few
V: TRBV15
CDR3: CATSRVAGGLDTQYF
DNA: TGTGCCACCAGCAGAGTGGCGGGGGGGCTCGATACGCAGTATTTT

D: TRBD2
J: TRBJ2-7
size: many
V: TRBV6-6
CDR3: CASSYGGGSYEQYF
DNA: TGTGCCAGCAGTTACGGCGGGGGGTCCTACGAGCAGTACTTC

D: .
J: TRBJ2-3
size: many
V: TRBV7-6
CDR3: CASSLVGGSTDTQYF
DNA: TGTGCCAGCAGCTTAGTAGGGGGTAGCACAGATACGCAGTATTTT

D: .
J: TRBJ1-4
size: .
V: TRBV29-1
CDR3: CSVEEVRGGEKLFF
DNA: TGCAGCGTTGAAGAGGTCAGGGGAGGAGAAAAACTGTTTTTT

D: .
J: TRBJ1-6
size: few
V: TRBV28
CDR3: CASSLRDLGGSPLHF
DNA: TGTGCCAGCAGTTTAAGGGATTTGGGAGGCTCACCCCTCCACTTT

D: .
J: TRBJ2-2
size: .
V: TRBV11-2
CDR3: CASSLIRGGTGELFF
DNA: TGTGCCAGCAGCTTAATTAGGGGTGGGACCGGGGAGCTGTTTTTT

D: TRBD2
J: TRBJ2-3
size: few
V: TRBV7-6
CDR3: CASSSTSGGSTDTQYF
DNA: TGTGCCAGCAGCTCAACTAGCGGGGGTAGCACAGATACGCAGTATTTT

D: .
J: TRBJ2-3
size: .
V: TRBV30
CDR3: CAWSSPDTQYF
DNA: TGTGCCTGGAGCTCACCGGATACGCAGTATTTT

D: .
J: TRBJ2-1
size: few
V: TRBV6-2/TRBV6-3
CDR3: CASINRTPGDNEQFF
DNA: TGTGCCAGCATCAATAGGACCCCGGGGGACAATGAGCAGTTCTTC

D: TRBD1
J: TRBJ1-1
size: .
V: TRBV5-1
CDR3: CASSIGTGRGNTEAFF
DNA: TGCGCCAGCAGCATCGGGACAGGGAGGGGGAACACTGAAGCTTTCTTT

D: .
J: TRBJ2-3
size: many
V: TRBV7-9
CDR3: CASSLLFHGEAYTDTQYF
DNA: TGTGCCAGCAGCTTACTGTTTCATGGAGAAGCCTATACAGATACGCAGTATTTT

D: .
J: TRBJ2-4
size: many
V: TRBV6-6
CDR3: CASSPSGAKNIQYF
DNA: TGTGCCAGCAGCCCCTCAGGAGCCAAAAACATTCAGTACTTC

D: .
J: TRBJ1-1
size: .
V: TRBV2
CDR3: CASSEYKLRSTEAFF
DNA: TGTGCCAGCAGTGAATATAAGCTCCGAAGCACTGAAGCTTTCTTT

D: TRBD2
J: TRBJ2-3
size: many
V: TRBV6-1
CDR3: CASSLGLAGTDTQYF
DNA: TGTGCCAGCAGCTTAGGACTAGCGGGAACAGATACGCAGTATTTT